This note documents a single TCR beta chain sequence. Its antigen is not identified. The CDR3 length is 18 residues. The germline V gene has CDR1 MNHEY and CDR2 SMNVEV (reference sequence). Trimming stripped 0 bases from V and 4 bases from J, with 22 bases between. This specimen comes from a study of T cell responses to AZD1222 COVID-19 vaccine. The overall study: Second doses at about 4 or about 12 weeks were pooled.

Whole-study results and caveats: The breadth and depth of Spike-specific TCRs increased once two AZD1222 doses had been given. Donors, mostly white British, included more females; clonal diversity was possibly underestimated. The number of AZD1222 recipients seropositive at baseline was only five or six.

The method was immunoSEQ multiplex PCR; TCRdb's version includes in-frame clones alone and lacks a portion of them. Of 250,000 or so clones in the sample, 90% to 95% are singletons; the top ten hold 0.5% to 0.65%. The source is an adult in good health. This sequence joins TRBV27 and TRBJ2-7, with D possibly TRBD2 on 5 matching bases. Sequences were derived from peripheral blood, sampled on day 0 of AZD1222 vaccination. CDR3 sequence (DNA): TGTGCCAGCAGTTTATCAACCCCCAGCGGACTTACCGATTACGAGCAGTACTTC. Translated, it gives CASSLSTPSGLTDYEQYF.